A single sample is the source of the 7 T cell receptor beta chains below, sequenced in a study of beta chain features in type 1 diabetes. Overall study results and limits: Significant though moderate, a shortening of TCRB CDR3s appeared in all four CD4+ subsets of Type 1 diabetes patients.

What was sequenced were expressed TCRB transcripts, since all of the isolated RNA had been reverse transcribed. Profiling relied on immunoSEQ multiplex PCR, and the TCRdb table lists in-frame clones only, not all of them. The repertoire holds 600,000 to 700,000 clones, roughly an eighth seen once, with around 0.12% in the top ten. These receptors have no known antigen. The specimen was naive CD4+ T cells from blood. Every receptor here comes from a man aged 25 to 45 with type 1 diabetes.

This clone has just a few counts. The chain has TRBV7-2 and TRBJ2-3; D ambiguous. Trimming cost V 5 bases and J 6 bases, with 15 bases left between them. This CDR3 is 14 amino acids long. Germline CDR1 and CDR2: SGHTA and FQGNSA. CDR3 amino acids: CASSPWGMVDTQYF. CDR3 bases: TGTGCCAGCAGCCCCTGGGGAATGGTTGATACGCAGTATTTT.

CDR3 in amino acids: CASSVIQGNTEAFF. The CDR3 nucleotides read TGCGCCAGCAGCGTAATACAGGGGAACACTGAAGCTTTCTTT. This rearrangement joins TRBV5-1 to TRBJ1-1; the D gene is possibly TRBD1 (6 bases). Germline-derived CDR1 and CDR2 are SGHRS and YFSETQ. This CDR3 spans 14 amino acids. V lost 4 bases to trimming and J lost 1 base, with 11 bases between them.

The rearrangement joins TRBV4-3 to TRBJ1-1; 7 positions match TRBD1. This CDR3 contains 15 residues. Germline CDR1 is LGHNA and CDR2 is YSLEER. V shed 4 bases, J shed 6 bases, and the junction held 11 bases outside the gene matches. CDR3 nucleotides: TGCGCCAGCAGCCGATCCGACAGGGACACCTCTGAAGCTTTCTTT. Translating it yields CASSRSDRDTSEAFF.

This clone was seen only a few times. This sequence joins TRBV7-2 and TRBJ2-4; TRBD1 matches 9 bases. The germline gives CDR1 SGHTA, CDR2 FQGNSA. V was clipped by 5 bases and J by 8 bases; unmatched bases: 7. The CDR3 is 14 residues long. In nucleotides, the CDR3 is TGTGCCAGCAGCCCCGGACAGGGGAGGGACATTCAGTACTTC. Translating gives CASSPGQGRDIQYF.

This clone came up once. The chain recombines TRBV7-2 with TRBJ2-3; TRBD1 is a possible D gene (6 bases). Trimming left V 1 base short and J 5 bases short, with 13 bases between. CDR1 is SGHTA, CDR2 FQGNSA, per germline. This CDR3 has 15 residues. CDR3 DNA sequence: TGTGCCAGCAGCTTAGATGGGCAGGGGAGAGATACGCAGTATTTT. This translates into CASSLDGQGRDTQYF.

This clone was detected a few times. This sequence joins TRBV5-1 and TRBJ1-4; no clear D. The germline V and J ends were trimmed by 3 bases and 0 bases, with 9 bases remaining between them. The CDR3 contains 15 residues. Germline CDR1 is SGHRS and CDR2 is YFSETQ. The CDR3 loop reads CASSYQLATNEKLFF. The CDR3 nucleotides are TGCGCCAGCAGCTACCAGCTTGCAACTAATGAAAAACTGTTTTTT.

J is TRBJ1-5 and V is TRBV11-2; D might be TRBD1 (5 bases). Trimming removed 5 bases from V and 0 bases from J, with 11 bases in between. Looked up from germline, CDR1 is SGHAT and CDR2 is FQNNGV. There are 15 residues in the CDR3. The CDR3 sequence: CASSKPTASNQPQHF. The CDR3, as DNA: TGTGCCAGCAGCAAACCGACAGCTAGCAATCAGCCCCAGCATTTT. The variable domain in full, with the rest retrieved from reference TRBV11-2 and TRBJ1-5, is EAGVAQSPRYKIIEKRQSVAFWCNPISGHATLYWYQQILGQGPKLLIQFQNNGVVDDSQLPKDRFSAERLKGVDSTLKIQPAKLEDSAVYLCASSKPTASNQPQHFGDGTRLSIL.